Listed here are 6 T cell receptor beta chains from one sample, sequenced in a study of shared clonotypes between healthy human individuals. Cells designated naive CD8 were CD45RO-negative and were positively selected for CCR7, with terminally differentiated effector memory CD45RA+ cells excluded. The data were produced by immunoSEQ multiplex PCR, yet TCRdb's version contains in-frame clones alone and is incomplete. The table lists more than 2 million clones, roughly 94% of them singletons. Sample: naive CD8+ T cells sorted from blood. These receptors all come from a young man in good health.

The DNA of the CDR3 is TGTGCCAGCAGCGTAGAAGGACAGGGGCCGATTGAGGGGACCCAGTACTTC. It codes for CASSVEGQGPIEGTQYF. The chain is built from TRBV9 and TRBJ2-5; 9 bases are shared with TRBD1. Germline trimming cut 0 bases from V and 7 bases from J; bases unmatched to any gene: 13. The CDR3 is made up of 17 amino acids. The germline V gene has CDR1 SGDLS and CDR2 YYNGEE. The full variable domain, completed using reference TRBV9 and TRBJ2-5, is DSGVTQTPKHLITATGQRVTLRCSPRSGDLSVYWYQQSLDQGLQFLIQYYNGEERAKGNILERFSAQQFPDLHSELNLSSLELGDSALYFCASSVEGQGPIEGTQYFGPGTRLLVL.

The genes are TRBV28 and TRBJ1-5; 9 bases align to TRBD1. The length of the CDR3 is 15 residues. Germline V gene lookup returns CDR1 MDHEN and CDR2 SYDVKM. Trimming took 5 bases from V and 5 from J; bases not matched to a gene: 7. The CDR3, as DNA: TGTGCCAGCAGTCCTACAGGGGGCCCCCATCAGCCCCAGCATTTT. Translation: CASSPTGGPHQPQHF.

The chain combines TRBV5-1 with TRBJ2-5, with D uncertain. Trimming left V 0 bases short and J 2 bases short, with 11 bases between. Germline assignment: CDR1 SGHRS and CDR2 YFSETQ. CDR3 length equals 15 residues. The CDR3: CASSLEGNGQETQYF. The CDR3 DNA follows: TGCGCCAGCAGCTTGGAGGGTAACGGGCAAGAGACCCAGTACTTC.

V is TRBV5-4 and J is TRBJ2-7, with TRBD1 as a possible D gene (7 bases). Trimming pared 4 bases from V and 2 bases from J, leaving 16 bases between. The CDR3 totals 15 residues. From germline, CDR1 is SGHNT and CDR2 YYREEE (reference sequence). As DNA, the CDR3 is TGTGCCAGCAGCATTAGCGGAGGGGGCCCCTACGAGCAGTACTTC. Translating it yields CASSISGGGPYEQYF.

V is TRBV7-2 and J is TRBJ2-5, with 11 bases that match TRBD1. The CDR3 extends over 16 amino acids. CDR1 and CDR2 (germline): SGHTA, FQGNSA. Trimming took 2 bases from V and 0 from J; bases not matched to a gene: 2. The CDR3 loop is CASSLLGQGDQETQYF. The CDR3 DNA is TGTGCCAGCAGCTTATTGGGACAGGGGGACCAAGAGACCCAGTACTTC. Variable domain in full (rest from reference TRBV7-2 and TRBJ2-5): GAGVSQSPSNKVTEKGKDVELRCDPISGHTALYWYRQSLGQGLEFLIYFQGNSAPDKSGLPSDRFSAERTGGSVSTLTIQRTQQEDSAVYLCASSLLGQGDQETQYFGPGTRLLVL.

The V and J genes are TRBV7-3 and TRBJ2-1; possibly TRBD1 for D (5 bases). Trimming removed 0 bases from V and 8 bases from J, with 17 bases in between. CDR1 is SGHTA and CDR2 is FQGTGA in the germline V gene. This CDR3 contains 16 residues. Written as DNA, the CDR3 is TGTGCCAGCAGCTTAACTCACGACAGTCGCGTCGATGAGCAGTTCTTC. This codes for CASSLTHDSRVDEQFF. The full variable domain, with the rest looked up from reference TRBV7-3 and TRBJ2-1, is GAGVSQTPSNKVTEKGKYVELRCDPISGHTALYWYRQSLGQGPEFLIYFQGTGAADDSGLPNDRFFAVRPEGSVSTLKIQRTERGDSAVYLCASSLTHDSRVDEQFFGPGTRLTVL.